This T cell receptor (beta chain) emerged from a study of early T cells in non-severe SARS-CoV-2 infection. Overall study context: Sequencing targeted bulk RNA from unsorted whole blood, leaving chains unpaired.

Attachment of unique molecular identifiers to individual cDNA molecules was performed. TCRdb itself ran the 5' RACE reads through MiXCR, one entry per CDR3 protein. The sample gives 40,000 to 50,000 distinct CDR3 sequences, around 14% of which show up once; roughly 10% is in the top ten. The ends were cut back, 2 bases at V and 2 bases at J, with 4 bases in the middle. Germline V gene sequence: CDR1 ENHRY, CDR2 SYGVKD. The CDR3 totals 13 residues. In its sample, this clonotype was seen many times. The material sequenced was whole blood. The chain is built from TRBV10-3 and TRBJ1-5; D gene uncertain. This clonotype was obtained from an adult who was a healthcare worker with PCR-confirmed SARS-CoV-2 infection or an uninfected control (not recorded which). CDR3 nucleotides: TGTGCCATCAGTGAGGGCGGCAATCAGCCCCAGCATTTT. It is translated as CAISEGGNQPQHF.